The rows below give T cell receptor beta chains drawn from one sample of a study of blood T cell repertoires in COVID-19. Clones were read by immunoSEQ multiplex PCR, and TCRdb kept only the in-frame ones, dropping some. In the table there are 200,000 to 250,000 clones, roughly 84% of which are singletons. The specimen sequenced was PBMCs or T cells enriched from blood (not recorded which). The receptor set was obtained from a woman in her thirties or forties who had recovered from COVID-19. Both conserved end residues are part of each CDR3. Fields, in order: CDR3 protein, CDR3 length, clone size, V gene. A clone size is listed for some rows: how often the clone was seen (once, few, many), or a class if it is expanded.

cdr3_aa: CASSLSVDSYGYTF
cdr3_length: 14
clone_size: NA
v_call: TRBV5-5

cdr3_aa: CASSRRLAGVSSYNEQFF
cdr3_length: 18
clone_size: NA
v_call: TRBV3-1/TRBV3-2

cdr3_aa: CASKGRDGKLFF
cdr3_length: 12
clone_size: NA
v_call: TRBV14

cdr3_aa: CASSLASFRSYNEQFF
cdr3_length: 16
clone_size: few
v_call: TRBV7-2

cdr3_aa: CASSIDGAGSSYNEQFF
cdr3_length: 17
clone_size: NA
v_call: TRBV19

cdr3_aa: CASSPRRTPIYGYTF
cdr3_length: 15
clone_size: NA
v_call: TRBV7-6

cdr3_aa: CASSPGLSRHVDEQFF
cdr3_length: 16
clone_size: NA
v_call: TRBV19

cdr3_aa: CASSQAGSSYNEQFF
cdr3_length: 15
clone_size: NA
v_call: TRBV14

cdr3_aa: CASSLDRGANYGYTF
cdr3_length: 15
clone_size: NA
v_call: TRBV4-3

cdr3_aa: CASSVMGALQETQYF
cdr3_length: 15
clone_size: NA
v_call: TRBV9

cdr3_aa: CASSPGHTDTQYF
cdr3_length: 13
clone_size: once
v_call: TRBV19

cdr3_aa: CASSYGRNTGELFF
cdr3_length: 14
clone_size: NA
v_call: TRBV6-2/TRBV6-3

cdr3_aa: CASSPYGSREETQYF
cdr3_length: 15
clone_size: NA
v_call: TRBV7-2

cdr3_aa: CASKLQGAGGNTIYF
cdr3_length: 15
clone_size: NA
v_call: TRBV6-5

cdr3_aa: CASSLEGDTTNEKLFF
cdr3_length: 16
clone_size: NA
v_call: TRBV5-1

cdr3_aa: CASSPRESRADTQYF
cdr3_length: 15
clone_size: NA
v_call: TRBV5-4

cdr3_aa: CAISAAYNSPLHF
cdr3_length: 13
clone_size: once
v_call: TRBV10-3

cdr3_aa: CASSESRFSPETQYF
cdr3_length: 15
clone_size: NA
v_call: TRBV10-2

cdr3_aa: CAITPGRDQPQHF
cdr3_length: 13
clone_size: NA
v_call: TRBV10-3

cdr3_aa: CASSLEQYQPQHF
cdr3_length: 13
clone_size: few
v_call: TRBV7-9

cdr3_aa: CASSHTGQGNTEAFF
cdr3_length: 15
clone_size: NA
v_call: TRBV5-1

cdr3_aa: CASTKTGTAYEQYF
cdr3_length: 14
clone_size: NA
v_call: TRBV7-9

cdr3_aa: CASSPDRHQPQHF
cdr3_length: 13
clone_size: NA
v_call: TRBV18

cdr3_aa: CASSPTGYGYTF
cdr3_length: 12
clone_size: NA
v_call: TRBV6-5

cdr3_aa: CASSYESGRALETQYF
cdr3_length: 16
clone_size: NA
v_call: TRBV6-5

cdr3_aa: CASSITGGGETQYF
cdr3_length: 14
clone_size: NA
v_call: TRBV19

cdr3_aa: CASRTSGSWDEQFF
cdr3_length: 14
clone_size: NA
v_call: TRBV5-4

cdr3_aa: CAWRESTNYGYTF
cdr3_length: 13
clone_size: NA
v_call: TRBV30

cdr3_aa: CASSSTWGGPETQYF
cdr3_length: 15
clone_size: NA
v_call: TRBV28

cdr3_aa: CASIGTGFSNEQFF
cdr3_length: 14
clone_size: NA
v_call: TRBV28

cdr3_aa: CAWSGSSGGIRNTEAFF
cdr3_length: 17
clone_size: NA
v_call: TRBV30

cdr3_aa: CASSPRLDEQYF
cdr3_length: 12
clone_size: NA
v_call: TRBV18

cdr3_aa: CASSVDRGDSPLHF
cdr3_length: 14
clone_size: NA
v_call: TRBV9

cdr3_aa: CASSPFAEGTDTQYF
cdr3_length: 15
clone_size: NA
v_call: TRBV18

cdr3_aa: CASSLQGGGNTIYF
cdr3_length: 14
clone_size: NA
v_call: TRBV5-4

cdr3_aa: CASSYRGQGHYGYTF
cdr3_length: 15
clone_size: many
v_call: TRBV28

cdr3_aa: CASSYRAASNQPQHF
cdr3_length: 15
clone_size: NA
v_call: TRBV2

cdr3_aa: CARPSGSLNQETQYF
cdr3_length: 15
clone_size: NA
v_call: TRBV19

cdr3_aa: CASSTGLAGRLETQYF
cdr3_length: 16
clone_size: NA
v_call: TRBV19

cdr3_aa: CASSLGMGTGPLHF
cdr3_length: 14
clone_size: NA
v_call: TRBV11-2

cdr3_aa: CASKGGNQPQHF
cdr3_length: 12
clone_size: NA
v_call: TRBV27

cdr3_aa: CASSEPSTDTQYF
cdr3_length: 13
clone_size: many
v_call: TRBV10-1

cdr3_aa: CASSYWGQGRPGYTF
cdr3_length: 15
clone_size: NA
v_call: TRBV27

cdr3_aa: CASSLGMGEGYGYTF
cdr3_length: 15
clone_size: NA
v_call: TRBV7-2

cdr3_aa: CASSLEGLKPLHF
cdr3_length: 13
clone_size: once
v_call: TRBV7-2

cdr3_aa: CASSEEGGTGNTIYF
cdr3_length: 15
clone_size: NA
v_call: TRBV6-4

cdr3_aa: CASSSRAGGPYEQFF
cdr3_length: 15
clone_size: NA
v_call: TRBV7-2

cdr3_aa: CASSLTSANTGELFF
cdr3_length: 15
clone_size: NA
v_call: TRBV27

cdr3_aa: CSASLSSDTQYF
cdr3_length: 12
clone_size: NA
v_call: TRBV20-1

cdr3_aa: CASRPLRGQGDNQPQHF
cdr3_length: 17
clone_size: NA
v_call: TRBV10-1

cdr3_aa: CASIEGKGVGELFF
cdr3_length: 14
clone_size: NA
v_call: TRBV10-2

cdr3_aa: CASSLVSGSIDEQYF
cdr3_length: 15
clone_size: NA
v_call: TRBV27

cdr3_aa: CAWSPLLRVREKLFF
cdr3_length: 15
clone_size: NA
v_call: TRBV30

cdr3_aa: CASRLTDTQYF
cdr3_length: 11
clone_size: once
v_call: TRBV6-5

cdr3_aa: CSAGGLAGAYF
cdr3_length: 11
clone_size: NA
v_call: TRBV20-1

cdr3_aa: CASSSAGTAGFLGTSGYTF
cdr3_length: 19
clone_size: NA
v_call: TRBV6-6

cdr3_aa: CASSFDSPYYGYTF
cdr3_length: 14
clone_size: NA
v_call: TRBV7-2